Presented here are 22 T cell receptor beta chains from one specimen sequenced in a study of T cell responses to AZD1222 COVID-19 vaccine. Method: immunoSEQ multiplex PCR; TCRdb's copy keeps in-frame clones and lacks some. The table lists 95,000 to 100,000 clones, about 88% of them singletons. Sequences were derived from peripheral blood, sampled 28 days after the second AZD1222 dose. Every receptor here comes from an adult who received the AZD1222 COVID-19 vaccine.

This clone showed up just once. The chain links TRBV7-2 to TRBJ1-2; 10 bases fit TRBD1. The J segment lost 7 bases and the V segment lost 5 bases, leaving 10 bases of the junction unmatched. Per the germline V gene, CDR1 is SGHTA and CDR2 is FQGNSA. The CDR3 spans 15 residues. The CDR3 DNA follows: TGTGCCAGCAGCCCCAGTTACGGACAGGGGGGTGGCTACACCTTC. Translating it yields CASSPSYGQGGGYTF.

The chain uses TRBV11-2 and TRBJ2-1; D uncertain. The germline V gene has CDR1 SGHAT and CDR2 FQNNGV. This CDR3 has 13 residues. Deletions cut 0 bases from V and 10 bases from J, with 10 bases between. The CDR3, as DNA: TGTGCCAGCAGCTTAGATCGTCCGGGCGAGCAGTTCTTC. This sequence encodes CASSLDRPGEQFF.

V usage is TRBV7-3 and J usage is TRBJ2-7, with TRBD2 matching 10 bases. V trimming: 3 bases; J trimming: 4 bases; junction bases outside the gene matches: 6. This CDR3 comprises 15 residues. In germline, CDR1 is SGHTA, CDR2 FQGTGA. The CDR3 region is CASSLEAGGIYEQYF. The CDR3 coding sequence is TGTGCCAGCAGCTTGGAAGCGGGAGGGATTTACGAGCAGTACTTC. Looking up the rest from reference TRBV7-3 and TRBJ2-7 gives the full variable domain: GAGVSQTPSNKVTEKGKYVELRCDPISGHTALYWYRQSLGQGPEFLIYFQGTGAADDSGLPNDRFFAVRPEGSVSTLKIQRTERGDSAVYLCASSLEAGGIYEQYFGPGTRLTVT.

The chain joins TRBV6-5 to TRBJ1-5; 9 bases fit TRBD1. Germline CDR1 and CDR2: MNHEY and SVGAGI. The length of the CDR3 is 14 residues. V was clipped by 8 bases and J by 8 bases; unmatched bases: 10. In DNA, the CDR3 is TGTGCCAGCGACCGGACAGGGGCCTTCAAGCCCCAGCATTTT. Amino acid sequence: CASDRTGAFKPQHF.

The rearrangement links TRBV30 to TRBJ1-5; D not resolved. Germline CDR1 is GTSNPN and CDR2 is SVGIG (reference sequence). The CDR3 totals 17 residues. Between the trimmed V and J ends, which lost 3 bases and 6 bases, there was a span of 24 bases. CDR3 region: CAWSGRKFSNLAQPQHF. The CDR3 DNA follows: TGTGCCTGGAGCGGGCGGAAATTTTCGAACCTAGCTCAGCCCCAGCATTTT.

The chain couples TRBV3-1 (or the pseudogene TRBV3-2) to TRBJ2-7; TRBD2 matches at 15 bases. The germline V gene encodes CDR1 LGHDT and CDR2 YNNKEL (reference sequence). The ends lost 2 bases at V and 4 bases at J; junction bases unmatched: 9. The CDR3 runs to 18 residues. The CDR3 sequence: CASSQSRTSGRARYEQYF. The CDR3 bases are TGTGCCAGCAGCCAATCCAGGACTAGCGGGAGGGCCCGGTACGAGCAGTACTTC.

CDR3: CASSFRDRPTYGYTF. The CDR3 nucleotides read TGTGCCAGTAGTTTCCGGGACAGACCAACCTATGGCTACACCTTC. The V gene is TRBV19, the J gene TRBJ1-2; 7 bases fit TRBD1. The CDR3 totals 15 residues. The germline V gene encodes CDR1 LNHDA and CDR2 SQIVND (reference sequence). Germline trimming cut 5 bases from V and 4 bases from J; bases unmatched to any gene: 10. The variable domain in full, with the rest retrieved from reference TRBV19 and TRBJ1-2, is DGGITQSPKYLFRKEGQNVTLSCEQNLNHDAMYWYRQDPGQGLRLIYYSQIVNDFQKGDIAEGYSVSREKKESFPLTVTSAQKNPTAFYLCASSFRDRPTYGYTFGSGTRLTVV.

The chain has TRBV30 and TRBJ1-3; D gene unclear. Per the germline V gene, CDR1 is GTSNPN and CDR2 is SVGIG (reference sequence). The germline V and J ends were trimmed by 5 bases and 0 bases, with 11 bases remaining between them. This CDR3 region has 14 residues. CDR3 DNA: TGTGCCTGGGGTCACCGGAGCTCTGGAAACACCATATATTTT. It specifies CAWGHRSSGNTIYF.

This clone has just a few counts. The chain is built from TRBV20-1 and TRBJ2-7; 7 bases agree with TRBD2. Per the germline V gene, CDR1 is DFQATT and CDR2 is SNEGSKA (reference sequence). This CDR3 region has 11 residues. V lost 7 bases, J lost 4 bases, and 4 bases stayed unmatched. The CDR3 sequence: CSVLGRYEQYF. The CDR3 bases are TGCAGTGTCCTCGGGAGGTACGAGCAGTACTTC.

The V gene is TRBV5-1, the J gene TRBJ2-1, with 10 nucleotides matching TRBD2. Germline V gene lookup returns CDR1 SGHRS and CDR2 YFSETQ. CDR3 length: 16 amino acids. V shed 7 bases and J 0 bases; nucleotides not matched to a gene: 7. For the CDR3, the DNA is TGCGCCAGCGGGGCTAGCGGGAGTAGCTCCTACAATGAGCAGTTCTTC. Its protein product is CASGASGSSSYNEQFF.

This clone is a singleton in its sample. The CDR3 here is CASRLGASEGELFF. In nucleotides, the CDR3 is TGTGCCAGTAGGCTGGGGGCGTCCGAGGGGGAGCTGTTTTTT. The chain is built from TRBV7-9 and TRBJ2-2, with D perhaps matching TRBD1 (6 bases). Per the germline V gene, CDR1 is SEHNR and CDR2 is FQNEAQ (reference sequence). V was shortened by 9 bases and J by 8 bases, with 19 bases between the two germline ends. CDR3 length equals 14 residues.

CDR3 residues: CASSLDGTRGMRTYEQYF. DNA for the CDR3: TGTGCCAGCAGCCTGGATGGGACCCGCGGGATGAGGACCTACGAGCAGTACTTC. The chain recombines TRBV7-2 with TRBJ2-7, with D possibly being TRBD2 (6 bases). The length of the CDR3 is 18 residues. Germline CDR1 SGHTA, CDR2 FQGNSA. The V end was cut by 5 bases, the J end by 2 bases, with 25 bases between. Combining the CDR3 with reference TRBV7-2 and TRBJ2-7 gives the whole variable domain GAGVSQSPSNKVTEKGKDVELRCDPISGHTALYWYRQSLGQGLEFLIYFQGNSAPDKSGLPSDRFSAERTGGSVSTLTIQRTQQEDSAVYLCASSLDGTRGMRTYEQYFGPGTRLTVT.

The V and J genes are TRBV19 and TRBJ2-6; D remains unclear. In germline, CDR1 is LNHDA, CDR2 SQIVND (reference sequence). The CDR3 covers 15 residues. V lost 9 bases and J lost 0, with 12 bases in between. CDR3 sequence reads: CASLSGISGANVLTF. CDR3 in DNA: TGTGCCAGCCTCAGTGGGATCTCTGGGGCCAACGTCCTGACTTTC.

The chain uses TRBV27 and TRBJ2-3; D tentatively reads TRBD1 or TRBD2 (5 bases each). Germline-derived CDR1 and CDR2 are MNHEY and SMNVEV (reference sequence). V lost 5 bases and J lost 7, with 16 bases in between. CDR3 length: 14 amino acids. Here the CDR3 reads CASSRGGSWNTQYF. CDR3 DNA sequence: TGTGCCAGCAGTCGGGGCGGTTCCTGGAATACGCAGTATTTT.

The rearrangement uses TRBV4-2 and TRBJ1-1; TRBD1 might be the D (5 bases). CDR3 length equals 15 residues. V shed 4 bases and J shed 2 bases, with 14 bases lying between them. Germline lookup yields CDR1 LGHNA and CDR2 YNFKEQ. CDR3 nucleotides: TGTGCCAGCAGCCGGTCCGGGACCGGTAACACTGAAGCTTTCTTT. This encodes CASSRSGTGNTEAFF.

V usage is TRBV19 and J usage is TRBJ1-6; D remains unclear. Germline V CDR1 and CDR2: LNHDA, SQIVND (reference sequence). The ends were cut back, 5 bases at V and 7 bases at J, with 15 bases in the middle. CDR3 length: 15 amino acids. CDR3 protein: CASSPWPEVNSPLHF. CDR3 DNA sequence: TGTGCCAGTAGTCCCTGGCCAGAAGTAAATTCACCCCTCCACTTT.

The chain is built from TRBV19 and TRBJ2-7; 13 positions match TRBD2. V was pared by 5 bases and J by 3 bases, with 4 bases of the junction left unmatched. In germline, CDR1 is LNHDA, CDR2 SQIVND (reference sequence). The CDR3 extends over 15 amino acids. Here the CDR3 reads CASSWTSGSGYEQYF. In DNA, the CDR3 is TGTGCCAGTAGTTGGACTAGCGGGAGTGGCTACGAGCAGTACTTC.

This chain connects TRBV4-2 to TRBJ2-1; 9 bases line up with TRBD2. The CDR3 sequence is 14 residues long. V shed 1 base, J shed 10 bases, and the junction held 5 bases outside the gene matches. The germline gives CDR1 LGHNA, CDR2 YNFKEQ. In DNA, the CDR3 is TGTGCCAGCAGCCAAGGGCGGGAGGGCCGAGAGCAGTTCTTC. Translating it yields CASSQGREGREQFF.

This clone has more than one count but fewer than ten. This chain links TRBV3-1 (or the pseudogene TRBV3-2) with TRBJ1-1; tentatively, D is TRBD1 (5 bases). From germline, CDR1 is LGHDT and CDR2 YNNKEL (reference sequence). The CDR3 contains 16 residues. The V end lost 4 bases, the J end lost 1 base, and 16 bases lay between the germline ends. The CDR3 loop reads CASSRRGVMANTEAFF. Written as DNA, the CDR3 is TGTGCCAGCAGCCGCCGGGGGGTTATGGCGAACACTGAAGCTTTCTTT.

This sequence joins TRBV18 and TRBJ2-1, with 7 bases identical to TRBD1. The J segment lost 9 bases and the V segment lost 5 bases, leaving 4 bases of the junction unmatched. CDR1 is KGHSH, CDR2 LQKENI, per germline. CDR3 length: 12 residues. The DNA for the CDR3 is TGTGCCAGCTCAGTGACAGGGCCTGAGCAGTTCTTC. It translates to CASSVTGPEQFF. Combining the CDR3 with reference TRBV18 and TRBJ2-1 gives the whole variable domain NAGVMQNPRHLVRRRGQEARLRCSPMKGHSHVYWYRQLPEEGLKFMVYLQKENIIDESGMPKERFSAEFPKEGPSILRIQQVVRGDSAAYFCASSVTGPEQFFGPGTRLTVL.

The rearrangement links TRBV5-1 to TRBJ2-2; TRBD1 aligns across 7 bases. Trimming removed 3 bases from V and 3 bases from J; junction bases left unmatched: 5. Germline CDR1 and CDR2: SGHRS and YFSETQ. The CDR3 is 15 amino acids. Written as DNA, the CDR3 is TGCGCCAGCAGCTGGACAGGTCTGGACACCGGGGAGCTGTTTTTT. Translating gives CASSWTGLDTGELFF.

V gene TRBV2 combines with J gene TRBJ2-1, with D possibly being TRBD2 (6 bases). From germline, CDR1 is SNHLY and CDR2 FYNNEI. The ends were cut back, 4 bases at V and 8 bases at J, with 18 bases in the middle. The CDR3 has 15 amino acids. The CDR3, as DNA: TGTGCCAGCAGTGTAGGGCGGGGAGATGGGGATGAGCAGTTCTTC. It translates to CASSVGRGDGDEQFF.